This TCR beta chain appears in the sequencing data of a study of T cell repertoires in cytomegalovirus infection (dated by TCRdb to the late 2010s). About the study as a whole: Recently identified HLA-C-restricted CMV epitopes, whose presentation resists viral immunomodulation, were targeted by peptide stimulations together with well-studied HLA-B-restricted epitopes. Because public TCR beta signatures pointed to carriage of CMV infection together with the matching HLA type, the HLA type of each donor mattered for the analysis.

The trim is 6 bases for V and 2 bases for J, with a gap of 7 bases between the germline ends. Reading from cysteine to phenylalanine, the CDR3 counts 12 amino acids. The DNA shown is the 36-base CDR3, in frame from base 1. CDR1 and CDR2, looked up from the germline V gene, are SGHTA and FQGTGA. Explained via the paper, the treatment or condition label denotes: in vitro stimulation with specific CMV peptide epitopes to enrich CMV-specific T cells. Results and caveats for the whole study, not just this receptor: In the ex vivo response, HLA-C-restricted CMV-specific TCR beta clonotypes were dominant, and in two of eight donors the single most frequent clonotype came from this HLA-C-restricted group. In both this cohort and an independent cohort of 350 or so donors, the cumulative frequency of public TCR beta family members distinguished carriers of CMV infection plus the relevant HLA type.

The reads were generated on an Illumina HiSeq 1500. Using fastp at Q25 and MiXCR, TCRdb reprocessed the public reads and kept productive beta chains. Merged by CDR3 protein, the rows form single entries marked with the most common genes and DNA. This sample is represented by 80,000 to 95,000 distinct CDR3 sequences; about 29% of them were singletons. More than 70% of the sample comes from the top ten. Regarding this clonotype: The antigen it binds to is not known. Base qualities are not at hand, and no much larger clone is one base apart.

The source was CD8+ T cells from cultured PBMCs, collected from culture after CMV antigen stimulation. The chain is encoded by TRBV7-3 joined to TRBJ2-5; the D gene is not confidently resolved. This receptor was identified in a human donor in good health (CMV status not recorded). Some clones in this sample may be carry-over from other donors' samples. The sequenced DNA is TGTGCCAGCAGTCCTAATCAAGAGACCCAGTACTTC. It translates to CASSPNQETQYF. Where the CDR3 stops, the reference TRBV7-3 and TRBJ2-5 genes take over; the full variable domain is GAGVSQTPSNKVTEKGKYVELRCDPISGHTALYWYRQSLGQGPEFLIYFQGTGAADDSGLPNDRFFAVRPEGSVSTLKIQRTERGDSAVYLCASSPNQETQYFGPGTRLLVL.